Listed below are T cell receptor beta chains from one sample, sequenced in a study of T cells after posttransplantation cyclophosphamide. Assay: immunoSEQ multiplex PCR; the TCRdb copy retains only in-frame clones and omits some. This sample has approximately 16,000 clones, with 84% found just once. The sample consisted of PBMCs, taken 350 to 400 days after allogeneic stem cell transplant with calcineurin inhibitor and methotrexate. Every receptor here comes from a male patient younger than 35 who received an allogeneic stem cell transplant from a related donor, was CMV-positive, and had no GVHD. The T cells may partly be graft donor cells. CDR3s include the opening cysteine and the closing phenylalanine or tryptophan. A D gene is named only where the DNA matches it firmly. Not all rows give a size; the values are once, few, many and, for expanded clones, a class.

D gene	V gene	clone size	J gene	CDR3 DNA	CDR3 protein
TRBD2	TRBV29-1	.	TRBJ2-2	TGCAGCGTCACTAGCGGGAGGAACACCGGGGAGCTGTTTTTT	CSVTSGRNTGELFF
TRBD2	TRBV28	.	TRBJ2-1	TGTGCCAGCAGTTCCCCAGCGGGAATTTTGGGCAATGAGCAGTTCTTC	CASSSPAGILGNEQFF
.	TRBV25-1	.	TRBJ2-1	TGTGCCAGCAGTGAAAGGGAGGCCAGTGAGCAGTTCTTC	CASSEREASEQFF
.	TRBV7-9	.	TRBJ1-2	TGTGCCAGCAGCCCCCTTACAGGGTTGGGCGGCTACACCTTC	CASSPLTGLGGYTF
.	TRBV7-2	once	TRBJ1-1	TGTGCCAGCAGCTACTCCCGGGCGGGGCGGTTCAGCGGGGACACTGAAGCTTTCTTT	CASSYSRAGRFSGDTEAFF
.	TRBV4-1	few	TRBJ2-2	TGCGCCAGCAGCCAAGGGTACACCACCGGGGAGCTGTTTTTT	CASSQGYTTGELFF
TRBD1	TRBV29-1	.	TRBJ2-2	TGCAGCGCTAAAAAACCGGGACAGGGTTCCGGGGAGCTGTTTTTT	CSAKKPGQGSGELFF
TRBD2	TRBV5-4	.	TRBJ2-5	TGTGCCAGCAGCTCCACCCTTCAGAGAGGTAGCGGGAGGGATCGAAAGACCCAGTACTTC	CASSSTLQRGSGRDRKTQYF
.	TRBV9	.	TRBJ1-1	TGTGCCAGCAGCCCCGGGGTGAAGCCTATTGAAGCTTTCTTT	CASSPGVKPIEAFF
.	TRBV7-2	large	TRBJ1-4	TGTGCCAGCAGCATTCCGACAGCTTTGGGTAATGAAAAACTGTTTTTT	CASSIPTALGNEKLFF
.	TRBV29-1	.	TRBJ1-3	TGCAGCGTTGTTCGCGGCTCTGGAAACACCATATATTTT	CSVVRGSGNTIYF
.	TRBV2	.	TRBJ2-1	TGTGCCAGCAGTGAACGAGGGGGGGCCGGCTACAATGAGCAGTTCTTC	CASSERGGAGYNEQFF
TRBD2	TRBV5-1	.	TRBJ2-2	TGCGCCAGCAGCTTCGGACTAGCGGGAGCGGCGCCCGGGGAGCTGTTTTTT	CASSFGLAGAAPGELFF
.	TRBV6-6	.	TRBJ1-4	TGTGCCACCAGGGAGGCTAATGAAAAACTGTTTTTT	CATREANEKLFF
TRBD2	TRBV7-9	.	TRBJ2-1	TGTGCCAGCAGCCCCCGGAGCCGCGGGGGTGAGCAGTTCTTC	CASSPRSRGGEQFF